This T cell receptor beta chain was found in a study of cytomegalovirus exposure and HLA in healthy donors. The CDR3 covers 16 residues. The V gene end was trimmed by 5 bases and the J gene end by 6 bases; junction bases not matched to a gene: 10. The V gene's germline CDR1 is SEHNR and CDR2 FQNEAQ (reference sequence). The PCR used 60 Vbeta and 13 Jbeta primers. The data were produced by immunoSEQ multiplex PCR, yet TCRdb's version contains in-frame clones alone and is incomplete. The sample holds about 150,000 clones, around 75% seen once. V gene TRBV7-9 combines with J gene TRBJ2-5; TRBD2 agrees at 12 bases. What was sequenced was PBMCs. The receptor was derived from a male donor in good health and CMV-seronegative. The CDR3: CASSHRTSGEGKTQYF. DNA for the CDR3: TGTGCCAGCAGCCACCGGACTAGCGGGGAGGGGAAGACCCAGTACTTC. The variable domain in full, with the rest retrieved from reference TRBV7-9 and TRBJ2-5, is DTGVSQNPRHKITKRGQNVTFRCDPISEHNRLYWYRQTLGQGPEFLTYFQNEAQLEKSRLLSDRFSAERPKGSFSTLEIQRTEQGDSAMYLCASSHRTSGEGKTQYFGPGTRLLVL.